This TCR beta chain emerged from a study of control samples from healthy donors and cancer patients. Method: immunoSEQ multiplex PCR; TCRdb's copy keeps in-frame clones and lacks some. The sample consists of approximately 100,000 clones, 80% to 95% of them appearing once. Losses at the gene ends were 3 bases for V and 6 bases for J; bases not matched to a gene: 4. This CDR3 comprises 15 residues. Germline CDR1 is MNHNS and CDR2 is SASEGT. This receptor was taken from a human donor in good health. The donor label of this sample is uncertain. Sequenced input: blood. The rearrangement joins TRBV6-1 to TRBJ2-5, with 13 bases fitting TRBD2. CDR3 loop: CASSDTSGGAKTQYF. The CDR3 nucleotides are TGTGCCAGCAGTGATACTAGCGGGGGGGCGAAGACCCAGTACTTC.